The TCR beta chain under discussion was sequenced for a study of cytomegalovirus exposure and HLA in healthy donors. The length of the CDR3 is 15 residues. Germline V gene sequence: CDR1 MNHEY, CDR2 SMNVEV (reference sequence). Losses at the gene ends were 8 bases for V and 4 bases for J; bases not matched to a gene: 9. Primers: 60 Vbeta forward and 13 Jbeta reverse. Clones were sequenced by immunoSEQ multiplex PCR, and TCRdb holds only the in-frame ones, with some missing. The sample has more than 85,000 clones, more than 75% seen once. Input material: PBMCs. This sequence originates from a woman aged 45-65 years in good health and CMV-seropositive. The chain joins TRBV27 to TRBJ1-5; 9 nucleotides align to TRBD1. The CDR3 sequence: CASGNIGTGNQPQHF. The DNA of the CDR3 is TGTGCCAGCGGCAATATTGGGACAGGGAATCAGCCCCAGCATTTT.